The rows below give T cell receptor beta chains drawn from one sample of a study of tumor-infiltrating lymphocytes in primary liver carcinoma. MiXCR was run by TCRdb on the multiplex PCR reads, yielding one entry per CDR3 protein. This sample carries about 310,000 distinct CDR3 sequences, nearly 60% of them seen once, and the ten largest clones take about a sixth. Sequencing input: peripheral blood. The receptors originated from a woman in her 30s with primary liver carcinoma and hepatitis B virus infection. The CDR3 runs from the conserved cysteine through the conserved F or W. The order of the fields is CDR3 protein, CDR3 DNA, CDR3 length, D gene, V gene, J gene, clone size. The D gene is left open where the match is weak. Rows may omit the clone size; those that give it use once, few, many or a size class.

CDR3 protein: CASSPTFSYEQYF
CDR3 DNA: TGTGCCAGTAGTCCGACATTCTCCTACGAGCAGTACTTC
CDR3 length: 13
D gene: NA
V gene: TRBV12-3/TRBV12-4
J gene: TRBJ2-7
clone size: NA

CDR3 protein: CASSLSLSFREIQYF
CDR3 DNA: TGTGCCAGCAGCTTATCTCTGAGCTTCCGGGAGATCCAGTACTTC
CDR3 length: 15
D gene: NA
V gene: TRBV7-8
J gene: TRBJ2-5
clone size: NA

CDR3 protein: CASSLSISGKETQYF
CDR3 DNA: TGTGCCAGCAGCTTGTCGATTAGCGGGAAAGAGACCCAGTACTTC
CDR3 length: 15
D gene: TRBD2
V gene: TRBV5-5
J gene: TRBJ2-5
clone size: few

CDR3 protein: CASSEEVGSVKPQHF
CDR3 DNA: TGTGCCAGCAGTGAAGAGGTGGGGAGCGTTAAGCCCCAGCATTTT
CDR3 length: 15
D gene: NA
V gene: TRBV6-1
J gene: TRBJ1-5
clone size: NA

CDR3 protein: CASSLMDIVYILGNTIYF
CDR3 DNA: TGTGCCAGCAGCTTAATGGACATCGTGTATATCCTGGGAAACACCATATATTTT
CDR3 length: 18
D gene: NA
V gene: TRBV7-8
J gene: TRBJ1-3
clone size: few

CDR3 protein: CSVEGLAVDTQYF
CDR3 DNA: TGCAGCGTTGAAGGGCTAGCTGTAGATACGCAGTATTTT
CDR3 length: 13
D gene: NA
V gene: TRBV29-1
J gene: TRBJ2-3
clone size: many

CDR3 protein: CASSFNFGTGKFF
CDR3 DNA: TGCGCCAGCAGCTTCAACTTCGGGACAGGGAAGTTCTTC
CDR3 length: 13
D gene: TRBD1
V gene: TRBV5-1
J gene: TRBJ2-1
clone size: NA

CDR3 protein: CASSLSFLEQYF
CDR3 DNA: TGTGCCAGCAGTTTAAGCTTTCTCGAGCAGTACTTC
CDR3 length: 12
D gene: NA
V gene: TRBV6-2/TRBV6-3
J gene: TRBJ2-7
clone size: few

CDR3 protein: CASSEPGESQPQHF
CDR3 DNA: TGTGCCAGCAGTGAGCCAGGGGAGTCTCAGCCCCAGCATTTT
CDR3 length: 14
D gene: NA
V gene: TRBV6-1
J gene: TRBJ1-5
clone size: NA

CDR3 protein: CASSFQLGEETQYF
CDR3 DNA: TGTGCCAGCAGCTTTCAATTGGGGGAAGAGACCCAGTACTTC
CDR3 length: 14
D gene: NA
V gene: TRBV7-9
J gene: TRBJ2-5
clone size: NA

CDR3 protein: CASNPGTDYNEQLF
CDR3 DNA: TGCGCCAGCAATCCGGGGACTGATTACAATGAGCAGCTCTTC
CDR3 length: 14
D gene: NA
V gene: TRBV12-3/TRBV12-4
J gene: TRBJ2-1
clone size: NA

CDR3 protein: CASSLAPTRRGKTIYF
CDR3 DNA: TGTGCCAGCAGCTTGGCCCCGACACGGAGGGGAAAAACCATATATTTT
CDR3 length: 16
D gene: NA
V gene: TRBV5-4
J gene: TRBJ1-3
clone size: NA

CDR3 protein: CASSLVLGQQETQHF
CDR3 DNA: TGTGCCAGCAGCTTAGTGCTCGGGCAACAAGAGACCCAGCACTTC
CDR3 length: 15
D gene: NA
V gene: TRBV7-8
J gene: TRBJ2-5
clone size: once

CDR3 protein: CASSPRTSGKETQYF
CDR3 DNA: TGTGCCAGCAGCCCCCGGACTAGCGGGAAAGAGACCCAGTACTTC
CDR3 length: 15
D gene: TRBD2
V gene: TRBV11-3
J gene: TRBJ2-5
clone size: many

CDR3 protein: CASSPGDRGAFF
CDR3 DNA: TGTGCCAGCTCACCGGGGGACAGGGGGGCTTTCTTT
CDR3 length: 12
D gene: TRBD1
V gene: TRBV18
J gene: TRBJ1-1
clone size: NA

CDR3 protein: CASSITGGAETQYF
CDR3 DNA: TGTGCCAGCAGCATTACAGGGGGCGCGGAGACCCAGTACTTC
CDR3 length: 14
D gene: TRBD1
V gene: TRBV11-2
J gene: TRBJ2-5
clone size: many

CDR3 protein: CASSKGTPYEQYF
CDR3 DNA: TGTGCCAGCAGCAAAGGGACACCTTACGAGCAGTACTTC
CDR3 length: 13
D gene: NA
V gene: TRBV21-1
J gene: TRBJ2-7
clone size: few

CDR3 protein: CASSEEGFYGYTF
CDR3 DNA: TGTGCCAGCAGTGAAGAGGGGTTCTATGGCTACACCTTC
CDR3 length: 13
D gene: NA
V gene: TRBV6-1
J gene: TRBJ1-2
clone size: once

CDR3 protein: CASSWAGTGTGELFF
CDR3 DNA: TGTGCCAGCAGCTGGGCCGGGACGGGAACCGGGGAGCTGTTTTTT
CDR3 length: 15
D gene: NA
V gene: TRBV28
J gene: TRBJ2-2
clone size: NA

CDR3 protein: CASSKTGGLGTEAFF
CDR3 DNA: TGTGCCAGCAGCAAGACAGGGGGCTTAGGCACTGAAGCTTTCTTT
CDR3 length: 15
D gene: TRBD1
V gene: TRBV7-9
J gene: TRBJ1-1
clone size: few

CDR3 protein: CSVPSGTNSYYEQFF
CDR3 DNA: TGCAGCGTTCCGTCGGGGACCAACTCCTACTATGAGCAGTTCTTC
CDR3 length: 15
D gene: NA
V gene: TRBV29-1
J gene: TRBJ2-1
clone size: once

CDR3 protein: CASSYKGKQPQHF
CDR3 DNA: TGTGCCAGCAGCTACAAGGGGAAACAGCCCCAGCATTTT
CDR3 length: 13
D gene: NA
V gene: TRBV5-5
J gene: TRBJ1-5
clone size: NA

CDR3 protein: CASSLFDGAYEQYF
CDR3 DNA: TGCGCCAGCAGCTTGTTTGATGGCGCCTACGAGCAGTACTTC
CDR3 length: 14
D gene: NA
V gene: TRBV5-1
J gene: TRBJ2-7
clone size: NA

CDR3 protein: CATSDWTGFGYTF
CDR3 DNA: TGTGCCACCAGTGATTGGACAGGGTTCGGCTACACCTTC
CDR3 length: 13
D gene: TRBD1
V gene: TRBV24-1
J gene: TRBJ1-2
clone size: NA

CDR3 protein: CACRRAYEQYF
CDR3 DNA: TGTGCCTGCCGGAGAGCCTACGAGCAGTACTTC
CDR3 length: 11
D gene: NA
V gene: TRBV6-1
J gene: TRBJ2-7
clone size: NA

CDR3 protein: CASSHVQSGGSYEQYF
CDR3 DNA: TGTGCCAGCAGCCATGTCCAATCCGGAGGCTCCTACGAGCAGTACTTC
CDR3 length: 16
D gene: NA
V gene: TRBV4-2
J gene: TRBJ2-7
clone size: few

CDR3 protein: CASSGPEGQESQCF
CDR3 DNA: TGTGCCAGCAGTGGGCCTGAGGGCCAAGAGAGCCAGTGCTTC
CDR3 length: 14
D gene: NA
V gene: TRBV11-1
J gene: TRBJ2-5
clone size: NA

CDR3 protein: CANSSLAGGANVLAF
CDR3 DNA: TGTGCCAACAGCTCCCTTGCGGGAGGGGCCAACGTCCTGGCTTTC
CDR3 length: 15
D gene: TRBD2
V gene: TRBV11-2
J gene: TRBJ2-6
clone size: NA

CDR3 protein: CASSPTTSSGGANALTF
CDR3 DNA: TGTGCCAGCAGCCCCACAACAAGCTCTGGTGGGGCCAACGCCCTGACTTTC
CDR3 length: 17
D gene: NA
V gene: TRBV4-2
J gene: TRBJ2-6
clone size: NA

CDR3 protein: CASSASSANTGELFF
CDR3 DNA: TGTGCCAGCAGTGCCTCTAGCGCGAACACCGGGGAGCTGTTTTTT
CDR3 length: 15
D gene: NA
V gene: TRBV6-1
J gene: TRBJ2-2
clone size: few

CDR3 protein: CASSQKTASGNHEQYF
CDR3 DNA: TGTGCCAGCAGCCAAAAGACGGCTAGCGGGAACCACGAGCAGTACTTC
CDR3 length: 16
D gene: TRBD2
V gene: TRBV4-2
J gene: TRBJ2-7
clone size: NA

CDR3 protein: CSVEAGGLYNEQFF
CDR3 DNA: TGCAGCGTTGAAGCGGGAGGGTTGTACAATGAGCAGTTCTTC
CDR3 length: 14
D gene: TRBD2
V gene: TRBV29-1
J gene: TRBJ2-1
clone size: many

CDR3 protein: CASSALSGLAGGRQETQYF
CDR3 DNA: TGTGCCAGCAGTGCCCTCTCGGGACTAGCGGGAGGGAGGCAAGAGACCCAGTACTTC
CDR3 length: 19
D gene: TRBD2
V gene: TRBV6-5
J gene: TRBJ2-5
clone size: NA

CDR3 protein: CASSLVGPPELFF
CDR3 DNA: TGTGCCAGCAGCTTAGTAGGGCCGCCGGAACTGTTTTTT
CDR3 length: 13
D gene: NA
V gene: TRBV7-6
J gene: TRBJ1-4
clone size: once

CDR3 protein: CASLLGGEKLFF
CDR3 DNA: TGTGCCAGCCTCCTGGGGGGTGAAAAACTGTTTTTT
CDR3 length: 12
D gene: NA
V gene: TRBV6-6
J gene: TRBJ1-4
clone size: few

CDR3 protein: CASSYRTGIGYTF
CDR3 DNA: TGTGCCAGCAGTTACCGGACAGGGATCGGCTACACCTTC
CDR3 length: 13
D gene: TRBD1
V gene: TRBV6-5
J gene: TRBJ1-2
clone size: many

CDR3 protein: CASSLVRGIYNEQFF
CDR3 DNA: TGTGCCAGCAGCTTGGTTAGAGGGATCTACAATGAGCAGTTCTTC
CDR3 length: 15
D gene: NA
V gene: TRBV5-6
J gene: TRBJ2-1
clone size: NA

CDR3 protein: CASNLTSGSSYEQYF
CDR3 DNA: TGTGCCAGCAACTTAACTAGCGGGAGCTCCTATGAGCAGTACTTC
CDR3 length: 15
D gene: TRBD2
V gene: TRBV11-2
J gene: TRBJ2-7
clone size: NA

CDR3 protein: CASRLTHESGGTDTQYF
CDR3 DNA: TGTGCCAGCAGACTTACTCATGAGAGCGGGGGAACAGATACGCAGTATTTT
CDR3 length: 17
D gene: TRBD2
V gene: TRBV4-2
J gene: TRBJ2-3
clone size: NA

CDR3 protein: CASSYFWDSGELFF
CDR3 DNA: TGTGCCAGCAGTTACTTCTGGGACTCCGGGGAGCTGTTTTTT
CDR3 length: 14
D gene: NA
V gene: TRBV6-2/TRBV6-3
J gene: TRBJ2-2
clone size: many

CDR3 protein: CASCLVGGPGEQYF
CDR3 DNA: TGTGCCAGCTGCTTAGTGGGGGGGCCTGGCGAGCAGTACTTC
CDR3 length: 14
D gene: NA
V gene: TRBV11-2
J gene: TRBJ2-7
clone size: NA

CDR3 protein: CVSSPGATDTQYF
CDR3 DNA: TGCGTCAGCAGCCCCGGGGCCACAGATACGCAGTATTTT
CDR3 length: 13
D gene: NA
V gene: TRBV11-2
J gene: TRBJ2-3
clone size: NA

CDR3 protein: CVSRRGSWGFSTNEKLFF
CDR3 DNA: TGTGTCAGCAGACGGGGGTCCTGGGGTTTTTCGACTAATGAAAAACTGTTTTTT
CDR3 length: 18
D gene: NA
V gene: TRBV12-3/TRBV12-4
J gene: TRBJ1-4
clone size: NA

CDR3 protein: CASSSRWGRLAFF
CDR3 DNA: TGTGCCAGCAGCTCCCGCTGGGGGCGATTGGCTTTCTTT
CDR3 length: 13
D gene: NA
V gene: TRBV7-9
J gene: TRBJ1-1
clone size: few

CDR3 protein: CASSPRWENTEAFF
CDR3 DNA: TGTGCCAGCAGTCCACGATGGGAGAACACTGAAGCTTTCTTT
CDR3 length: 14
D gene: NA
V gene: TRBV12-3/TRBV12-4
J gene: TRBJ1-1
clone size: NA